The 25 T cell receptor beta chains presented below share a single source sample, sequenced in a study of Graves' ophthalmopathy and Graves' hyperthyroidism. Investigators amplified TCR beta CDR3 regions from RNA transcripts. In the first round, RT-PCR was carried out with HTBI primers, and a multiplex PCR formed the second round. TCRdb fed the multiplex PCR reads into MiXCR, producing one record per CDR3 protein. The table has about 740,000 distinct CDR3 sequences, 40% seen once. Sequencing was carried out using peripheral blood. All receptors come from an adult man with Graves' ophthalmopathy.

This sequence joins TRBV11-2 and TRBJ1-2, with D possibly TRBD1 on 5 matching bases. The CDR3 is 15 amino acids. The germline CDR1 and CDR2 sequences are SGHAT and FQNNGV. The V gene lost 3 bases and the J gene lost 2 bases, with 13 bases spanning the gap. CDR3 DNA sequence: TGTGCCAGCAGCTTGTTGGGACGGGCGAACTATGGCTACACCTTC. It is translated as CASSLLGRANYGYTF.

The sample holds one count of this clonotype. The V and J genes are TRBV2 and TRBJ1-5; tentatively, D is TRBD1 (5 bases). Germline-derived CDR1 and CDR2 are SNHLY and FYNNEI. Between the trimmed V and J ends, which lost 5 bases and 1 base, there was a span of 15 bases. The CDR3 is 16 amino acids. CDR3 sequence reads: CASSQRGVASNQPQHF. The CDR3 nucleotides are TGTGCCAGCAGTCAACGGGGGGTCGCGAGCAATCAGCCCCAGCATTTT.

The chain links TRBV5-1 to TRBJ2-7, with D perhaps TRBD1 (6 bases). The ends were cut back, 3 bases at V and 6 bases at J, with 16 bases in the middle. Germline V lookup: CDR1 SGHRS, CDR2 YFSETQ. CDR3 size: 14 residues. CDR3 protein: CASSSIQGSVEQYF. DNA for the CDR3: TGCGCCAGCAGCTCCATACAGGGTTCGGTCGAGCAGTACTTC.

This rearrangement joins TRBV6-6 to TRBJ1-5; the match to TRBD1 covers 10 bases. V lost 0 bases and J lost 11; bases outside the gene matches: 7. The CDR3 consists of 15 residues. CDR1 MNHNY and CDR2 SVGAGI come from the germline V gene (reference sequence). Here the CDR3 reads CASSYSGQGVQAQHF. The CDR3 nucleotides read TGTGCCAGCAGTTACTCAGGACAGGGGGTTCAAGCCCAGCATTTT.

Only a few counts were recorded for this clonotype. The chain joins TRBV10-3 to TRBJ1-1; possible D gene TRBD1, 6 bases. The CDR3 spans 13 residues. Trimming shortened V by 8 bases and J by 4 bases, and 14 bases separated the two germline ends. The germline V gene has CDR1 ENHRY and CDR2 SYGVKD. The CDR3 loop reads CAIGGGGATEAFF. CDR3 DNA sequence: TGTGCCATCGGGGGCGGGGGGGCCACTGAAGCTTTCTTT.

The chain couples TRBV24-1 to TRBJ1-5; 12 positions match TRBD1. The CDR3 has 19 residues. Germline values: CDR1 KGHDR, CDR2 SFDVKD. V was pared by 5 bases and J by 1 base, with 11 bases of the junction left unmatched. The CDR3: CATSAIRDRGPRSNQPQHF. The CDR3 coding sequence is TGTGCCACCAGTGCTATCCGGGACAGGGGGCCGCGCAGCAATCAGCCCCAGCATTTT.

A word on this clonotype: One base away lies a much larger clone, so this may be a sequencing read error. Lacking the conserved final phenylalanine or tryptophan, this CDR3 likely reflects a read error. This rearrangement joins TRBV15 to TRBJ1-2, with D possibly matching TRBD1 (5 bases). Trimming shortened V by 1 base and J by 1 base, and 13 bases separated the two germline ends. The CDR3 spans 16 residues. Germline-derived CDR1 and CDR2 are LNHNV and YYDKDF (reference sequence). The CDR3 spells CATSRARGGYNYGYTL. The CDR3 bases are TGTGCCACCAGCAGAGCGAGGGGAGGATATAACTATGGCTACACCCTC.

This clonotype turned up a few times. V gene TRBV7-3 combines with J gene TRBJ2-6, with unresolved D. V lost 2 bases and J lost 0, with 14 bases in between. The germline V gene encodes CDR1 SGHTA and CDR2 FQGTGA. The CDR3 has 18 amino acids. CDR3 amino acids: CASSLSGVSSSGANVLTF. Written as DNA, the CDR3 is TGTGCCAGCAGCTTATCGGGCGTCTCAAGCTCTGGGGCCAACGTCCTGACTTTC.

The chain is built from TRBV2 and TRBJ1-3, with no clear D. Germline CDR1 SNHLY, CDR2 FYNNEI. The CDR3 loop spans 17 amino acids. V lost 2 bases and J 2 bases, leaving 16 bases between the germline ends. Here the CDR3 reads CASSEWPAARPGNTIYF. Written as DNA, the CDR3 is TGTGCCAGCAGTGAATGGCCAGCGGCCCGTCCTGGAAACACCATATATTTT. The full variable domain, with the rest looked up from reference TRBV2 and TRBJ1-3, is EPEVTQTPSHQVTQMGQEVILRCVPISNHLYFYWYRQILGQKVEFLVSFYNNEISEKSEIFDDQFSVERPDGSNFTLKIRSTKLEDSAMYFCASSEWPAARPGNTIYFGEGSWLTVV.

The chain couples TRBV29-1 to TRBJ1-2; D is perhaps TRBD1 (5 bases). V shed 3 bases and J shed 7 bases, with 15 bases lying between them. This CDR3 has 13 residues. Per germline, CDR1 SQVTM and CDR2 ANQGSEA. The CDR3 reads CSVEGDWGGGYTF. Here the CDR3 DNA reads TGCAGCGTTGAGGGCGACTGGGGGGGTGGCTACACCTTC. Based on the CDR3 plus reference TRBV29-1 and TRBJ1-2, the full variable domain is SAVISQKPSRDICQRGTSLTIQCQVDSQVTMMFWYRQQPGQSLTLIATANQGSEATYESGFVIDKFPISRPNLTFSTLTVSNMSPEDSSIYLCSVEGDWGGGYTFGSGTRLTVV.

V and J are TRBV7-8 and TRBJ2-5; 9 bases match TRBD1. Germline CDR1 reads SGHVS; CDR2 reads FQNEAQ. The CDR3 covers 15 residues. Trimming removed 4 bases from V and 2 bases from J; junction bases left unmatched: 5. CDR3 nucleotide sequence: TGTGCCAGCAGCTCAGAGACAGGGGGGCAAGAGACCCAGTACTTC. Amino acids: CASSSETGGQETQYF.

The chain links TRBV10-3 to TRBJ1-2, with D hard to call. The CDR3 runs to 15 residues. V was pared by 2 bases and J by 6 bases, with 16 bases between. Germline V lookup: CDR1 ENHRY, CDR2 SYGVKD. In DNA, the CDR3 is TGTGCCATCAGTGAGGGTCTCCTTGTTGGTGATGGCTACACCTTC. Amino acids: CAISEGLLVGDGYTF.

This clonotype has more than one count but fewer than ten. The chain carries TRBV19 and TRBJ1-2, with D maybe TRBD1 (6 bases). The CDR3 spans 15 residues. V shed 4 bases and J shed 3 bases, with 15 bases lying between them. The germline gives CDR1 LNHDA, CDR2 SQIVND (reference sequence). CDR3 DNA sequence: TGTGCCAGTAGTACCTCGGACAGAATTCACTATGGCTACACCTTC. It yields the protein CASSTSDRIHYGYTF.

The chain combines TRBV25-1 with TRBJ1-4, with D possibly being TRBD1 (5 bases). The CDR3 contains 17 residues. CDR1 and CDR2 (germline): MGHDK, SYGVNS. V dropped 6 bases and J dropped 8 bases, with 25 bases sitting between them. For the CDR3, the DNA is TGTGCCAGCAGCCAAGATGAGGGAACCGGGACGGAAGAAAAACTGTTTTTT. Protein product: CASSQDEGTGTEEKLFF.

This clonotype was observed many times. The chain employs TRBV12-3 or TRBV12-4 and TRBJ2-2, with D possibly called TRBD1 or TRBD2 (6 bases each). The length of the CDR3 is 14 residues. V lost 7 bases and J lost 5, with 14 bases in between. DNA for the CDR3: TGTGCCAGCACAACCCAAGGGGGGACCGGGGAGCTGTTTTTT. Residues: CASTTQGGTGELFF.

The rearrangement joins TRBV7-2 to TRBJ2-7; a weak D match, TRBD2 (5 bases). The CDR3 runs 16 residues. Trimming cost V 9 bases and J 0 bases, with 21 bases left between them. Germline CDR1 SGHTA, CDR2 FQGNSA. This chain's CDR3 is CASSPRAQEVSYEQYF. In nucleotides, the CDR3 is TGTGCCAGTAGTCCCCGGGCCCAGGAGGTCTCCTACGAGCAGTACTTC.

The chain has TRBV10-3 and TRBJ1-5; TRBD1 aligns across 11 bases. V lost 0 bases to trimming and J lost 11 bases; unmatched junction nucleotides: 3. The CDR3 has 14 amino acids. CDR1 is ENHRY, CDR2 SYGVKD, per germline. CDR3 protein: CAISESGQGETQHF. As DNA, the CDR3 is TGTGCCATCAGTGAGTCGGGACAGGGGGAGACCCAGCATTTT.

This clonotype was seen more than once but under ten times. CDR3 protein: CASSLGSRGDYGYTF. The CDR3 DNA reads TGTGCCAGCAGCTTAGGGTCCCGGGGGGACTATGGCTACACCTTC. The V call is TRBV7-9, the J call TRBJ1-2; D is possibly TRBD1 (5 bases). This CDR3 contains 15 residues. Trimming stripped 1 base from V and 3 bases from J, with 12 bases between. The V gene's germline CDR1 is SEHNR and CDR2 FQNEAQ (reference sequence).

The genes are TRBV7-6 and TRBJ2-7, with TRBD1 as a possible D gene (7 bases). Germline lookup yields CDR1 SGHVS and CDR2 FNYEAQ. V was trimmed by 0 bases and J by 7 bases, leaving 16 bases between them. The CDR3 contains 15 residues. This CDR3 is CASSLAAGGTGEQYF. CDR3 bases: TGTGCCAGCAGCTTAGCCGCAGGGGGGACGGGGGAGCAGTACTTC.

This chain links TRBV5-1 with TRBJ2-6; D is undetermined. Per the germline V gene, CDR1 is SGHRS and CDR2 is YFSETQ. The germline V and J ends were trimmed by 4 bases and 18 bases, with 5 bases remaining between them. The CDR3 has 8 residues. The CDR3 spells CASSGRTF. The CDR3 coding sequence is TGCGCCAGCAGCGGACGGACTTTC.

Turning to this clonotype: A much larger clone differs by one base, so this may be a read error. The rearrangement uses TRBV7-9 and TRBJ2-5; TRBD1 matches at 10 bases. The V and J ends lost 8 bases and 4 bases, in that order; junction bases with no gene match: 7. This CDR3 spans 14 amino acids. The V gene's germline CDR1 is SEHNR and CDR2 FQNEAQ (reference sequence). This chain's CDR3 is CASGLRDRGETQYF. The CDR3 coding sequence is TGTGCCAGCGGCCTAAGGGACAGGGGAGAGACCCAGTACTTC. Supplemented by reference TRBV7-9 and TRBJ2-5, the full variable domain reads DTGVSQNPRHKITKRGQNVTFRCDPISEHNRLYWYRQTLGQGPEFLTYFQNEAQLEKSRLLSDRFSAERPKGSFSTLEIQRTEQGDSAMYLCASGLRDRGETQYFGPGTRLLVL.

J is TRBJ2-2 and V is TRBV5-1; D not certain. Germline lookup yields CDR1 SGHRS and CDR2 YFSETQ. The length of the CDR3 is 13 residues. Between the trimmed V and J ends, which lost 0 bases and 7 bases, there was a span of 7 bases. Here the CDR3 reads CASSLVSDGELFF. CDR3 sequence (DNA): TGCGCCAGCAGCTTGGTATCGGACGGGGAGCTGTTTTTT.

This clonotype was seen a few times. Written as DNA, the CDR3 is TGTGCCAGCCACCTGGGGGTCAATCAGCCCCAGCATTTT. Residues: CASHLGVNQPQHF. The V gene is TRBV12-3 or TRBV12-4, the J gene TRBJ1-5, with D possibly TRBD1 on 5 matching bases. The CDR3 spans 13 residues. V was cut by 8 bases and J by 3 bases, with 11 bases left in between.

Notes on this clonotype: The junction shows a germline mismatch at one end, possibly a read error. The CDR3 nucleotides are TGTGCCAGCAGCCCCACACGCATGACTAGTAGTTACGGGCAGTACTTC. Translation gives CASSPTRMTSSYGQYF. This chain joins TRBV23-1 and TRBJ2-7; D might be TRBD2 (6 bases). TRBV23-1 falls under the ORF class, with uncertain function. This CDR3 has 16 amino acids.

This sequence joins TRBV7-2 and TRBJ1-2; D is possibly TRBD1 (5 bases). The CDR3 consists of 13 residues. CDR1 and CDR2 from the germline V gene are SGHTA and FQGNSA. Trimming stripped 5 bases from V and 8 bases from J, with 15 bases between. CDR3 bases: TGTGCCAGCAGCCAGGCCAGCGGGGGGGGCTACACCTTC. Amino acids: CASSQASGGGYTF.